This TCR beta chain originates from a study of PD-1 blockade in classical Hodgkin lymphoma. Assay: immunoSEQ multiplex PCR; the TCRdb copy retains only in-frame clones and omits some. The sample includes fewer than 7,500 clones, roughly 80% of them seen just once. V was pared by 8 bases and J by 6 bases, with 8 bases of the junction left unmatched. This CDR3 comprises 14 residues. Every patient experienced relapse after autologous stem cell transplantation, and brentuximab vedotin exposure varied. This TCR was sampled from a human donor with classical Hodgkin lymphoma. The chain uses TRBV5-3 and TRBJ2-1; 10 nucleotides match TRBD2. TRBV5-3 is designated an ORF whose function remains uncertain. Sequences were derived from peripheral blood mononuclear cells (PBMCs), sampled at baseline. The CDR3 loop reads CASNLAGVTNEQFF. The CDR3 coding sequence is TGTGCCAGCAATCTAGCGGGAGTGACCAATGAGCAGTTCTTC.